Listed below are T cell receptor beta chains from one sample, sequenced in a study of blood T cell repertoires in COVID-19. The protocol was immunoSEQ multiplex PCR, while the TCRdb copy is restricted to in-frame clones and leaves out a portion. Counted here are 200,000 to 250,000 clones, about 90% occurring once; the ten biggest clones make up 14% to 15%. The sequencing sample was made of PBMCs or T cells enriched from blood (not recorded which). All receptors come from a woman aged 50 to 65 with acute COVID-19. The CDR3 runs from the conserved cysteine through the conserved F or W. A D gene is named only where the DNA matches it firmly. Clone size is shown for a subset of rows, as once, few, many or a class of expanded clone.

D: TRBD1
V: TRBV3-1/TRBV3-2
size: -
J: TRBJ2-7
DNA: TGTGCCAGCAGCCAAGGACCGGGACAGGCCTACGAGCAGTACTTC
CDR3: CASSQGPGQAYEQYF

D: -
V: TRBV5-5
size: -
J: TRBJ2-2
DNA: TGTGCCAGCAGCTCCCGTTTGGGGACTAACACCGGGGAGCTGTTTTTT
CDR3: CASSSRLGTNTGELFF

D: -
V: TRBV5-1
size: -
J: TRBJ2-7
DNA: TGCGCCAGCAGGACTAGAAACGGTATCGACGAGCAGTACTTC
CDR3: CASRTRNGIDEQYF

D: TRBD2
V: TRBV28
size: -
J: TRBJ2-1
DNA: TGTGCCAGCAACCCTGGGACTAGCGGGAGGGTGTACAATGAGCAGTTCTTC
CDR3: CASNPGTSGRVYNEQFF

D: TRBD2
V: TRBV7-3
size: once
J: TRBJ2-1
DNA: TGTGCCAGCAGCTCCACTAGCGGGACGGGTGAGCAGTTCTTC
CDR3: CASSSTSGTGEQFF

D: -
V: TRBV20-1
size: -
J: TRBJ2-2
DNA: TGCAGTGCTAGTTTGGGAGGAGGGACCGGGGAGCTGTTTTTT
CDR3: CSASLGGGTGELFF

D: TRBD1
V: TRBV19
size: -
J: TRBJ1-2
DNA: TGTGCCACCAAGGACAGGGCCTCAGCTAACTATGGCTACACCTTC
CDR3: CATKDRASANYGYTF

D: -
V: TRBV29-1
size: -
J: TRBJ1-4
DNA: TGCAGCGTGGGGGGGGTGGTGGCAACTAATGAAAAACTGTTTTTT
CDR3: CSVGGVVATNEKLFF

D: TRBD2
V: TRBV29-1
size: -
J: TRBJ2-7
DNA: TGCAGCACCGGGACTAGCGGGAGTACTTACGAGCAGTACTTC
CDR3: CSTGTSGSTYEQYF

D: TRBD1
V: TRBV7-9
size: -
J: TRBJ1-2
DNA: TGTGCCAGCAGCGTCGAGGGACAGGGGGAGTACTATGGCTACACCTTC
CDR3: CASSVEGQGEYYGYTF

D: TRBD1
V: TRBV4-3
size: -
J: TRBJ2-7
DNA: TGCGCCAGCAGCCAAACCCGGGACAGCTCCTACGAGCAGTACTTC
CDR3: CASSQTRDSSYEQYF

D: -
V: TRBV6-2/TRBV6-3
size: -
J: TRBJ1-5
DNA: TGTGCCAGCAGTTACTCGGCTCAGCCCCAGCATTTT
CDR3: CASSYSAQPQHF

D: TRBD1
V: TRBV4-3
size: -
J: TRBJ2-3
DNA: TGCGCCAGCAGCCACGACGGACAGGCTTCCACAGATACGCAGTATTTT
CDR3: CASSHDGQASTDTQYF

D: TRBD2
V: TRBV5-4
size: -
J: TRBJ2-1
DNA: TGTGCCAGCAGCTTCGGGGGAGGGAATGAGCAGTTCTTC
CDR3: CASSFGGGNEQFF

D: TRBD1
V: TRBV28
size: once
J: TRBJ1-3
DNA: TGTGCCAGCAGTTACAGGGGCGGGGGAAACACCATATATTTT
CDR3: CASSYRGGGNTIYF

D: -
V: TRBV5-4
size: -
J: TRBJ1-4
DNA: TGTGCCAGCAGCCTGGCCCCCGTAGGGCGGGCTAATGAAAAACTGTTTTTT
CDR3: CASSLAPVGRANEKLFF

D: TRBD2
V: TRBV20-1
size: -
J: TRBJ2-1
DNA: TGCAGTGCTAGTCCCTCCGGACTAGGTTACAATGAGCAGTTCTTC
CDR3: CSASPSGLGYNEQFF

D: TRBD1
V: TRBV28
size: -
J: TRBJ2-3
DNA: TGTGCCAGCAGAGCAGGGGGCGCAGATACGCAGTATTTT
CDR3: CASRAGGADTQYF

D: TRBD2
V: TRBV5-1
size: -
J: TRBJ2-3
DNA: TGCGCCAGCGACTCAAAAGCGGGAGGGGATGGAGATACGCAGTATTTT
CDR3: CASDSKAGGDGDTQYF

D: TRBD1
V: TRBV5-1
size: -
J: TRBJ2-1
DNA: TGCGCCAGCAACGGACATCGGACAGGGCCCTACAATGAGCAGTTCTTC
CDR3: CASNGHRTGPYNEQFF

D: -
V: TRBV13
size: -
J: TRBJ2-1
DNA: TGTGCCAGCAGCTTAGGTGGGCACGACTCCTACAATGAGCAGTTCTTC
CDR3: CASSLGGHDSYNEQFF

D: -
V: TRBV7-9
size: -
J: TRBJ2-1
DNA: TGTGCCAGCAGCCAGGTCCACGGGGGGGGACAGGGTGCAGATGAGCAGTTCTTC
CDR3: CASSQVHGGGQGADEQFF

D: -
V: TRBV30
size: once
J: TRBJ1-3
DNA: TGTGCCTGTAGCCTCTCTGGAAACACCATATATTTT
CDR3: CACSLSGNTIYF

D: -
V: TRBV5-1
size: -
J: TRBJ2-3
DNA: TGCGCCAGCAGCTTGGATCAGGCCCGCACAGATACGCAGTATTTT
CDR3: CASSLDQARTDTQYF

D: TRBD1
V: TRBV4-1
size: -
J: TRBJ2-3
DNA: TGCGCCAGCAGTACCCCCGGTGGGAGACAGGGGGCAGTGACAGATACGCAGTATTTT
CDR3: CASSTPGGRQGAVTDTQYF

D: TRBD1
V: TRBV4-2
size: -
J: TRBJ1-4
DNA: TGTGCCAGCAGCCAAGTTGTCAGGGGGCTTAATGAAAAACTGTTTTTT
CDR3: CASSQVVRGLNEKLFF

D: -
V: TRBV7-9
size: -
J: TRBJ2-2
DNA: TGTGCCAGCAGCTTAACTGAAGAGAACACCGGGGAGCTGTTTTTT
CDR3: CASSLTEENTGELFF

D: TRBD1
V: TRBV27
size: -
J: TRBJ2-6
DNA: TGTGCCAGCAGTTTATTGACAGGGCCCTCTGGGGCCAACGTCCTGACTTTC
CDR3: CASSLLTGPSGANVLTF

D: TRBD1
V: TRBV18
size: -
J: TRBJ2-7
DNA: TGTGCCAGCTCACCTGGGACAGGCGCCTACGAGCAGTACTTC
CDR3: CASSPGTGAYEQYF

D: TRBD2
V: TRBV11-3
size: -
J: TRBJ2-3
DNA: TGTGCCAGCAGGGGACTAGCGGGTGATACGCAGTATTTT
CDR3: CASRGLAGDTQYF

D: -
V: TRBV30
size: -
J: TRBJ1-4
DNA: TGTGCCTGGCTATTTAATGAAAAACTGTTTTTT
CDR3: CAWLFNEKLFF

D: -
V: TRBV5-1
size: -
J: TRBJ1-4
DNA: TGCGCCAGCAATTCCGGGGGGCCGACGCGGGAAAAACTGTTTTTT
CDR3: CASNSGGPTREKLFF

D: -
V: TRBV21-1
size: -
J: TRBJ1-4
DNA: TGTGCCAGCAGCAAAGGACAGGGAAAAAAACTGTTTTTT
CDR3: CASSKGQGKKLFF

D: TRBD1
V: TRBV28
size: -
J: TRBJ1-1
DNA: TGTGCCAGCAGTCCCCAGGACAGGGACACTGAAGCTTTCTTT
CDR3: CASSPQDRDTEAFF

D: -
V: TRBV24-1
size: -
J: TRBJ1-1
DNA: TGTGCCACCAGTGATTTTGGGAGCACTGAAGCTTTCTTT
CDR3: CATSDFGSTEAFF

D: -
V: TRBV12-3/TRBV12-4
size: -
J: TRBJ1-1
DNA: TGTGCCAGCAGTTTTCGGGGGGCCTCTGAAGCTTTCTTT
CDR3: CASSFRGASEAFF

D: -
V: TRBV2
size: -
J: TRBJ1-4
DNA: TGTGCCACCCAGAGGAGCATTAATGAAAAACTGTTTTTT
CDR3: CATQRSINEKLFF

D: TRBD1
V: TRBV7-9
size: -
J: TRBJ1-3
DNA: TGTGCCAGCAGCTTGGGCGGACAGGGAAGCGGAAACACCATATATTTT
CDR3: CASSLGGQGSGNTIYF

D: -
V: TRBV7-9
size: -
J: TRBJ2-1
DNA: TGTGCCAGCAGCTTAGCTAGCGCTAATGAGCAGTTCTTC
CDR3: CASSLASANEQFF

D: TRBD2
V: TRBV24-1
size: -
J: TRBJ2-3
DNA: TGTGCCACGAGCCCTACTAGCGGGAGTTCAGATACGCAGTATTTT
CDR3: CATSPTSGSSDTQYF

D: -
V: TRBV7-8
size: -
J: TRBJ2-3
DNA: TGTGCCAGCAGCTTAACTGGGGGCCCCCCAGATACGCAGTATTTT
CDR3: CASSLTGGPPDTQYF

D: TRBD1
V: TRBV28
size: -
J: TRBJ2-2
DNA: TGTGCCAGCAGTCCAACAGGGGTCCGGTTTGTCGGGGAGCTGTTTTTT
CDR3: CASSPTGVRFVGELFF

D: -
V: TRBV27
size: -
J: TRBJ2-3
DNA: TGTGCCAGCAGTTCGCGCTTTAGAGAGGGAACAGATACGCAGTATTTT
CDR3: CASSSRFREGTDTQYF

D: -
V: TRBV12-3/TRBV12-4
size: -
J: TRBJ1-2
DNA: TGTGCCAGCAGTCCCTTAAGCGGTTACTACACCTTC
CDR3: CASSPLSGYYTF

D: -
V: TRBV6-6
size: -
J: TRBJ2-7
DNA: TGTGCCAGCAGTCTTTCCGGCGAGCAGTACTTC
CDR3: CASSLSGEQYF

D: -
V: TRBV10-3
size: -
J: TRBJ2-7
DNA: TGTGCCATCAGTGAGTGGACAAAGGGGCTCGAGCAGTACTTC
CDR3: CAISEWTKGLEQYF

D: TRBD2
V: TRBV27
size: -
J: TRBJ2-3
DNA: TGTGCCAGCGGCGGGAGAGGGTTGAGCACAGATACGCAGTATTTT
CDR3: CASGGRGLSTDTQYF

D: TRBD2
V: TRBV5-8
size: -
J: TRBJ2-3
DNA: TGTGCCAGCAGCCCGACCGGGACTAGATGGTATTTT
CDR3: CASSPTGTRWYF

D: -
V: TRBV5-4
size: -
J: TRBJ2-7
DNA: TGTGCCAGCAGCCCCCCAGAGGGAGACGTCTTCTACGAGCAGTACTTC
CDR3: CASSPPEGDVFYEQYF

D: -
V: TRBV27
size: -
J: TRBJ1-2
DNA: TGTGCCAGCAGTTCCATGACAGGCGGTACGGACTATGGCTACACCTTC
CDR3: CASSSMTGGTDYGYTF

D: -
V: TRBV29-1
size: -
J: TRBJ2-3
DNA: TGCAGCGTGCAGGTTAGCGCGGCAGATACGCAGTATTTT
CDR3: CSVQVSAADTQYF

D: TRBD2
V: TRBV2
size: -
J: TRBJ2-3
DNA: TGTGCCAGCAGTGAAGGAGCGGGGAGGGGCACAGATACGCAGTATTTT
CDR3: CASSEGAGRGTDTQYF

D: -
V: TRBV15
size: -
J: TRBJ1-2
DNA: TGTGCCACCAGCAGAGATCCGGAGAACTATGGCTACACCTTC
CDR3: CATSRDPENYGYTF

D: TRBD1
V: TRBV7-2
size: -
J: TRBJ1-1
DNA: TGTGCCAGCAGCTTAGGGACAGGGGGAGTTGCTTTCTTT
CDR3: CASSLGTGGVAFF

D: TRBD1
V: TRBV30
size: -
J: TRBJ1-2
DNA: TGTGCCTGGGCCCGGGACAGGGGTGGCAGCTATGGCTACACCTTC
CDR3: CAWARDRGGSYGYTF

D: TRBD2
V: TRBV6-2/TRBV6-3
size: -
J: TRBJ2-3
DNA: TGTGCCAGCAGTTACGGGACTAGCGGGACTAGCACAGATACGCAGTATTTT
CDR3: CASSYGTSGTSTDTQYF